The 20 T cell receptor beta chains reported below all come from one sample, sequenced in a study of cytomegalovirus exposure and HLA in healthy donors. Amplification used 60 Vbeta primers and 13 Jbeta primers. Sequencing was performed with immunoSEQ multiplex PCR; in TCRdb, only in-frame clones are kept and a portion is missing. Of 100,000 or so clones listed, over 70% were seen once; the top ten hold about 5.3%. The specimen sequenced was PBMCs. The receptor source for this set is a male donor in good health and CMV-seronegative.

The chain is built from TRBV11-3 and TRBJ2-3; a possible D gene is TRBD1 (6 bases). The CDR3 sequence is 14 residues long. Germline lookup yields CDR1 SGHNT and CDR2 YENEEA. Trimming stripped 10 bases from V and 6 bases from J, with 20 bases between. The CDR3 nucleotides are TGTGCCACCGAGGCCTTAACAGGGACGGATACGCAGTATTTT. Its protein is CATEALTGTDTQYF.

The chain has TRBV30 and TRBJ2-5; TRBD2 agrees at 9 bases. Germline trimming cut 2 bases from V and 5 bases from J; bases unmatched to any gene: 9. The CDR3 extends over 15 amino acids. Germline assignment: CDR1 GTSNPN and CDR2 SVGIG (reference sequence). The CDR3 protein is CAWSKVAGAGETQYF. The DNA for the CDR3 is TGTGCCTGGAGTAAGGTAGCGGGAGCGGGGGAGACCCAGTACTTC.

In regard to this clone: Germline and junction disagree at one end, which may indicate a read error. This chain joins TRBV5-1 and TRBJ2-7, with TRBD2 identical over 9 bases. Germline V gives CDR1 SGHRS, CDR2 YFSETQ. This CDR3 has 15 residues. CDR3: CASSVSGRSLYGQYF. The CDR3 DNA is TGCGCCAGCAGCGTGAGCGGGAGGAGCCTCTACGGGCAGTACTTC.

The chain couples TRBV29-1 to TRBJ2-2; the match to TRBD1 covers 9 bases. From germline, CDR1 is SQVTM and CDR2 ANQGSEA. Trimming took 7 bases from V and 4 from J; bases not matched to a gene: 10. This CDR3 contains 15 residues. The CDR3, as DNA: TGCAGCGCTCATTTTGACAGGGGGGTCACCGGGGAGCTGTTTTTT. It encodes CSAHFDRGVTGELFF.

The CDR3 region has the DNA TGTGCCAGCAGCTTAGAGACAGTCAGGAATCAGCCCCAGCATTTT. It is translated as CASSLETVRNQPQHF. The chain links TRBV7-2 to TRBJ1-5, with D tentatively TRBD1 (5 bases). The CDR3 runs to 15 residues. CDR1 is SGHTA and CDR2 is FQGNSA in the germline V gene. The germline V and J ends were trimmed by 1 base and 4 bases, with 11 bases remaining between them.

This chain joins TRBV7-9 and TRBJ2-1, with 8 positions matching TRBD1. Germline values: CDR1 SEHNR, CDR2 FQNEAQ (reference sequence). Unmatched junction bases numbered 12, after V lost 7 bases and J lost 4 bases. This CDR3 is built from 16 residues. The CDR3: CASTNLGGQAYNEQFF. The CDR3 DNA reads TGTGCCAGCACTAACCTAGGGGGACAGGCGTACAATGAGCAGTTCTTC.

The chain couples TRBV6-4 to TRBJ2-7, with 9 nucleotides matching TRBD2. The length of the CDR3 is 16 residues. Germline V gene data show CDR1 as MRHNA and CDR2 as SNTAGT. V lost 6 bases and J lost 4; bases outside the gene matches: 13. CDR3 amino acids: CASRGPGLAGRYEQYF. The CDR3 DNA is TGTGCCAGCAGGGGCCCGGGACTAGCCGGACGGTACGAGCAGTACTTC.

This chain links TRBV6-1 with TRBJ2-7, with 8 bases fitting TRBD1. The germline gives CDR1 MNHNS, CDR2 SASEGT. The CDR3 has 14 amino acids. V lost 3 bases to trimming and J lost 6 bases; unmatched junction nucleotides: 7. Here the CDR3 reads CASSEGTGRPEQYF. As DNA, the CDR3 is TGTGCCAGCAGTGAGGGGACAGGTCGCCCCGAGCAGTACTTC.

The genes are TRBV27 and TRBJ2-2, with TRBD2 matching over 12 bases. This CDR3 has 17 residues. From germline, CDR1 is MNHEY and CDR2 SMNVEV (reference sequence). V trimming: 8 bases; J trimming: 8 bases; junction bases outside the gene matches: 15. The CDR3 nucleotides are TGTGCCAGCGGTTCATTACGAGGACTAGCGGGATGGGGGGAGCTGTTTTTT. This sequence encodes CASGSLRGLAGWGELFF.

The gene calls are TRBV27 and TRBJ2-7; 8 positions agree with TRBD1. Germline CDR1 is MNHEY and CDR2 is SMNVEV (reference sequence). The J segment lost 7 bases and the V segment lost 0 bases, leaving 5 bases of the junction unmatched. This CDR3 contains 14 residues. Here the CDR3 DNA reads TGTGCCAGCAGTTTATCCGCCAGGGGGCAAGAGCAGTACTTC. Translation gives CASSLSARGQEQYF.

The DNA for the CDR3 is TGTGCCAGCAGCCGCCCTAAAGCGGGAAGCTCCTACGAGCAGTACTTC. It is translated as CASSRPKAGSSYEQYF. J is TRBJ2-7 and V is TRBV5-4; 7 nucleotides agree with TRBD2. V shed 4 bases and J 0 bases; nucleotides not matched to a gene: 10. Germline-derived CDR1 and CDR2 are SGHNT and YYREEE (reference sequence). This CDR3 region has 16 residues.

The CDR3 nucleotides read TGTGCCAGCAGGGGAACTCTTCTCGGGACAGGACCCGCGAACACCGGGGAGCTGTTTTTT. As protein: CASRGTLLGTGPANTGELFF. The chain uses TRBV2 and TRBJ2-2; 8 nucleotides line up with TRBD1. This CDR3 is 20 amino acids long. V was pared by 6 bases and J by 0 bases, with 18 bases of the junction left unmatched. Germline V gene data show CDR1 as SNHLY and CDR2 as FYNNEI.

V is TRBV19 and J is TRBJ1-5, with D unresolved. CDR1 is LNHDA, CDR2 SQIVND, per germline (reference sequence). V gave up 3 bases and J gave up 0 bases, with 9 bases separating them. The CDR3 contains 15 residues. CDR3 in DNA: TGTGCCAGTAGTATTCATCCCTATAGCAATCAGCCCCAGCATTTT. It encodes CASSIHPYSNQPQHF.

This clone was detected only once. This chain links TRBV2 with TRBJ1-1; D possibly corresponds to TRBD1 (5 bases). V dropped 3 bases and J dropped 6 bases, with 11 bases sitting between them. The CDR3 sequence is 13 residues long. The germline V gene has CDR1 SNHLY and CDR2 FYNNEI. The CDR3 DNA reads TGTGCCAGCAGTGACAGGGAAGGTTCTGAAGCTTTCTTT. Translating it yields CASSDREGSEAFF.

A word on this clone: This same CDR3 is encoded by further DNA sequences in the sample. CDR3 sequence (DNA): TGTGCTAGTGGCCCGGGTCCCGCTAATCAGCCCCAGCATTTT. Residues: CASGPGPANQPQHF. The chain has TRBV12-5 and TRBJ1-5; no clear D gene. Germline CDR1 is LGHNT and CDR2 is FRNRAP. The CDR3 has 14 residues. The V gene lost 6 bases and the J gene lost 4 bases, with 13 bases spanning the gap.

J is TRBJ2-5 and V is TRBV5-6; 7 bases line up with TRBD1. The CDR3 is 15 residues long. V shed 4 bases, J shed 3 bases, and the junction held 9 bases outside the gene matches. Germline CDR1 SGHDT, CDR2 YYEEEE. The CDR3 region is CASSRYDRDKETQYF. The CDR3 DNA is TGTGCCAGCAGCCGATACGACAGGGACAAAGAGACCCAGTACTTC.

V is TRBV4-1 and J is TRBJ1-2; D remains unclear. The CDR3 runs to 14 residues. Trimming pared 0 bases from V and 4 bases from J, leaving 9 bases between. The germline V gene has CDR1 MGHRA and CDR2 YSYEKL. The CDR3: CASSQDPTGYGYTF. CDR3 DNA: TGCGCCAGCAGCCAAGATCCCACTGGCTATGGCTACACCTTC.

This chain joins TRBV19 and TRBJ2-2; D is possibly TRBD2 (6 bases). V was clipped by 4 bases and J by 0 bases, with 12 bases between them. The germline CDR1 and CDR2 sequences are LNHDA and SQIVND (reference sequence). The length of the CDR3 is 16 residues. This chain's CDR3 is CASSKWGTSNTGELFF. The CDR3 DNA reads as TGTGCCAGTAGTAAATGGGGGACTTCGAACACCGGGGAGCTGTTTTTT.

The genes are TRBV19 and TRBJ1-5; unclear D gene. The CDR3 loop spans 13 amino acids. CDR1 and CDR2 (germline): LNHDA, SQIVND (reference sequence). Trimming shortened V by 2 bases and J by 4 bases, and 6 bases separated the two germline ends. CDR3 nucleotides: TGTGCCAGTAGTATACGGGAAAATCAGCCCCAGCATTTT. Its translation is CASSIRENQPQHF.

The rearrangement uses TRBV28 and TRBJ1-5, with D tentatively TRBD1 (5 bases). Germline CDR1 reads MDHEN; CDR2 reads SYDVKM. The CDR3 contains 16 residues. Trimming stripped 5 bases from V and 3 bases from J, with 17 bases between. The CDR3 DNA follows: TGTGCCAGCAGTCCTAGGGGAACAGGCGACAATCAGCCCCAGCATTTT. Its translation is CASSPRGTGDNQPQHF.